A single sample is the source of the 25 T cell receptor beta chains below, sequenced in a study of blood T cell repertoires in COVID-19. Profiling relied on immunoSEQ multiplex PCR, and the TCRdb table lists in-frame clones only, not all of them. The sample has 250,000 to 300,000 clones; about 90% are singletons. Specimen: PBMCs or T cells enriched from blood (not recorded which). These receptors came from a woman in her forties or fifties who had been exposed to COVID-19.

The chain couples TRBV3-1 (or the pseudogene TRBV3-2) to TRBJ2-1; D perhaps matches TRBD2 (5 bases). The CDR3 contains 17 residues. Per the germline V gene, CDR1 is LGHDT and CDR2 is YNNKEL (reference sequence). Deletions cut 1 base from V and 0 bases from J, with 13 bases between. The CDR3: CASSQGKLGSSYNEQFF. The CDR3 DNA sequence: TGTGCCAGCAGCCAAGGAAAGCTAGGGAGCTCCTACAATGAGCAGTTCTTC.

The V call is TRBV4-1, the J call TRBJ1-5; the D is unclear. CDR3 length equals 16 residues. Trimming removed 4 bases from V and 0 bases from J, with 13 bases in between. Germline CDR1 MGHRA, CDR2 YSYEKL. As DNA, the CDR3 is TGCGCCAGCAGCCCCACCGGGATAGATAGCAATCAGCCCCAGCATTTT. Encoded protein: CASSPTGIDSNQPQHF.

The CDR3 DNA is TGCAGCGTTGAAGTTGGACAGCCTAACTCTGGAAACACCATATATTTT. Encoded protein: CSVEVGQPNSGNTIYF. This sequence joins TRBV29-1 and TRBJ1-3, with D perhaps matching TRBD1 (6 bases). Germline-derived CDR1 and CDR2 are SQVTM and ANQGSEA. Trimming took 1 base from V and 0 from J, leaving 13 bases between them. CDR3 size: 16 residues.

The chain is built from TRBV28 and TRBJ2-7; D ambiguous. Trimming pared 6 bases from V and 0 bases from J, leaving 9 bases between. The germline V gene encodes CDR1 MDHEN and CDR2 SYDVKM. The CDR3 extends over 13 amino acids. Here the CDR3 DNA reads TGTGCCAGCAGAGCCGAAAGCTCCTACGAGCAGTACTTC. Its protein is CASRAESSYEQYF.

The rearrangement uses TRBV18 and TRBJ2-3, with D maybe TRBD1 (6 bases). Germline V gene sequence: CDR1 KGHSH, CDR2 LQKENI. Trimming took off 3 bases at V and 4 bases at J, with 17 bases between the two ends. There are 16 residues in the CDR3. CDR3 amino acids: CASSPRDKPPADTQYF. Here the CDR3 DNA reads TGTGCCAGCTCACCCCGGGACAAACCCCCGGCAGATACGCAGTATTTT.

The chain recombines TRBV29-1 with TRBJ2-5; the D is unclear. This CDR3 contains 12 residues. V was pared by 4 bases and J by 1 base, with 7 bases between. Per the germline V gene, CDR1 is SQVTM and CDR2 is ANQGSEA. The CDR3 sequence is CSVVWSQETQYF. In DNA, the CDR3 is TGCAGCGTTGTGTGGAGCCAAGAGACCCAGTACTTC.

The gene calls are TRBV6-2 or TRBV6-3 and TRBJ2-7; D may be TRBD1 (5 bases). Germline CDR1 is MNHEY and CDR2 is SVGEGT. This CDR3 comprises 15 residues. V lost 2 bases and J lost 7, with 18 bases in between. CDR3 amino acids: CASSYGQGLLVEQYF. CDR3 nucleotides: TGTGCCAGCAGTTACGGGCAGGGCCTCCTGGTGGAGCAGTACTTC.

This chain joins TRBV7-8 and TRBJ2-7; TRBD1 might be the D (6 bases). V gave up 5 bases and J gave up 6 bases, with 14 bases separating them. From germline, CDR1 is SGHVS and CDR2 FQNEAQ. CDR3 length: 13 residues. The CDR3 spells CASSPTGRGEQYF. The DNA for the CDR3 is TGTGCCAGCAGCCCTACAGGGCGAGGCGAGCAGTACTTC.

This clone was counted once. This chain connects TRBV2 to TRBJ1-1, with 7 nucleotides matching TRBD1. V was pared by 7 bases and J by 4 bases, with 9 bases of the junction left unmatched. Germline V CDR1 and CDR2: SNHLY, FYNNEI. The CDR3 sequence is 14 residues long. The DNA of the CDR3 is TGTGCCAGCACACCGACAGGGAGGATCACTGAAGCTTTCTTT. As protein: CASTPTGRITEAFF.

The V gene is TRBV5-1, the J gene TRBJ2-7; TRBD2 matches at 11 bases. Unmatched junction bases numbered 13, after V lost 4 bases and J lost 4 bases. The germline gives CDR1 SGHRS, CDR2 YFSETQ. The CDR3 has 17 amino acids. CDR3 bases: TGCGCCAGCAGCACTGCTAGCGGGGGGCCCTCGGGTTACGAGCAGTACTTC. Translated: CASSTASGGPSGYEQYF.

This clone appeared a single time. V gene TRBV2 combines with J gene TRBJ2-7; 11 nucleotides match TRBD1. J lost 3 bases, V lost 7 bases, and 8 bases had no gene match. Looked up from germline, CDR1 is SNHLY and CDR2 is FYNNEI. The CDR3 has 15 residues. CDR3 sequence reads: CASKEGGTGGYEQYF. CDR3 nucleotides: TGTGCCAGCAAAGAAGGGGGGACAGGGGGCTACGAGCAGTACTTC.

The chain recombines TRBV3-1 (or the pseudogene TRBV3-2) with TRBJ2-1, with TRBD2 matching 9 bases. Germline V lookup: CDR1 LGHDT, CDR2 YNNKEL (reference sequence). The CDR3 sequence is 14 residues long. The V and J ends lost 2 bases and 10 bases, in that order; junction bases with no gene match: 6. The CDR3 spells CASSQTAGGGEQFF. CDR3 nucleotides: TGTGCCAGCAGCCAAACAGCGGGGGGTGGCGAGCAGTTCTTC.

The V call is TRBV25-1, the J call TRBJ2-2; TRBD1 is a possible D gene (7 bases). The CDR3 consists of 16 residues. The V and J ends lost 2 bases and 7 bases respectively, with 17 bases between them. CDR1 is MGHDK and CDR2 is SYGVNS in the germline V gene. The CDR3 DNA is TGTGCCAGCAGTGAAGGCGCAGGGGGGCGGCACGGGGAGCTGTTTTTT. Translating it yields CASSEGAGGRHGELFF.

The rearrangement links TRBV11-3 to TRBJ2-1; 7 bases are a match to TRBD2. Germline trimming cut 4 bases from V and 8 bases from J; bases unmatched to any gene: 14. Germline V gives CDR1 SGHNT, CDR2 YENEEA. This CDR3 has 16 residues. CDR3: CASSSAGFSGSDEQFF. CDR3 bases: TGTGCCAGCAGCTCTGCAGGATTTAGCGGGTCTGATGAGCAGTTCTTC.

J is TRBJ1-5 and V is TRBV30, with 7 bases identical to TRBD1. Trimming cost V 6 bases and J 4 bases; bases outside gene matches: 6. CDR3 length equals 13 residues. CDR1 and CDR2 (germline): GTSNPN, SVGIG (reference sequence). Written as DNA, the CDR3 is TGTGCCTGTTCGACAGGGTTTAATCAGCCCCAGCATTTT. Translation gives CACSTGFNQPQHF.

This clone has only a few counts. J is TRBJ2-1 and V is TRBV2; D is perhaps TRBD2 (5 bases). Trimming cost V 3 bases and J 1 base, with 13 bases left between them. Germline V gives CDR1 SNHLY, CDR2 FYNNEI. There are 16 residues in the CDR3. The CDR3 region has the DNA TGTGCCAGCAGTGACCTAGTAGCGTTATCCTACAATGAGCAGTTCTTC. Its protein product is CASSDLVALSYNEQFF.

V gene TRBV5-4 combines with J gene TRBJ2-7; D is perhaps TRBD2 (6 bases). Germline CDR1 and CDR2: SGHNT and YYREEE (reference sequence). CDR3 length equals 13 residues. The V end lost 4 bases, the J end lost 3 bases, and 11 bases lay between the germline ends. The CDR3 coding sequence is TGTGCCAGCAGCACCGGGACTGACTACGAGCAGTACTTC. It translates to CASSTGTDYEQYF.

CDR3 in DNA: TGTGCCAGCAGTTTGGCTAGGTTCACTGAAGCTTTCTTT. It is translated as CASSLARFTEAFF. V usage is TRBV12-3 or TRBV12-4 and J usage is TRBJ1-1; D is unclear. The CDR3 has 13 residues. Trimming left V 3 bases short and J 4 bases short, with 9 bases between.

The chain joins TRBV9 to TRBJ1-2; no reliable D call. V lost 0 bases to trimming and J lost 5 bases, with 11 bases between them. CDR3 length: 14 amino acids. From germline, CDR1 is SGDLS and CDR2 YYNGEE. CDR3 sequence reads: CASSVGGSGYGYTF. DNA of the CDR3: TGTGCCAGCAGCGTAGGGGGATCGGGGTATGGCTACACCTTC.

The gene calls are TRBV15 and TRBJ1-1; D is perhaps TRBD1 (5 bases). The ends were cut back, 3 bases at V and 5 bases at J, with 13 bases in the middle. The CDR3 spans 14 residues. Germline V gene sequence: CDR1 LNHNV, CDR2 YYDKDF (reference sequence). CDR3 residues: CATSSSIGGTEAFF. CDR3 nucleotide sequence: TGTGCCACCAGCAGTTCGATCGGGGGAACTGAAGCTTTCTTT.

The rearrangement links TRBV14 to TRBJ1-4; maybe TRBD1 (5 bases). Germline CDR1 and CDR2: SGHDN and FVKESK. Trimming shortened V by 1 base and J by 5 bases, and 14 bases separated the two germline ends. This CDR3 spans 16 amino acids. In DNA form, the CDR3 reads TGTGCCAGCAGCCAAGGTCGGGGGGGGAAGAATGAAAAACTGTTTTTT. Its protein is CASSQGRGGKNEKLFF.

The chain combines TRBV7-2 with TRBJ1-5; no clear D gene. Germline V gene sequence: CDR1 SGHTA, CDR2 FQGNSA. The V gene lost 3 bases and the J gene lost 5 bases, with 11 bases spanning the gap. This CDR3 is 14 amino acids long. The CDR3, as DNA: TGTGCCAGCAGCTTCTCCCGAGAGGATCAGCCCCAGCATTTT. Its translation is CASSFSREDQPQHF.

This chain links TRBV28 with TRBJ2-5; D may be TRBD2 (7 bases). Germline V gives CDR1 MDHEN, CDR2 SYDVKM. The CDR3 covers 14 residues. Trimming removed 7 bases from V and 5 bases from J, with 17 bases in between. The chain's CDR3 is CASTLGGREETQYF. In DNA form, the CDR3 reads TGTGCCAGCACGCTGGGGGGGCGGGAGGAGACCCAGTACTTC.

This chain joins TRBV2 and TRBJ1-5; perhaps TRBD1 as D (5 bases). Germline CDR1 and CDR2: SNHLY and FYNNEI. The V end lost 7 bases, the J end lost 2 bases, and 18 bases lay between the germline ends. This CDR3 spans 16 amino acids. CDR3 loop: CASTIPSKGGNQPQHF. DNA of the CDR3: TGTGCCAGCACCATTCCCTCCAAAGGGGGCAATCAGCCCCAGCATTTT.

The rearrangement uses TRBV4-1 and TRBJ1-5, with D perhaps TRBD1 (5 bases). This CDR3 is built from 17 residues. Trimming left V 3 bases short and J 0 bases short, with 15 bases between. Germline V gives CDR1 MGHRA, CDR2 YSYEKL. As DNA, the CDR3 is TGCGCCAGCAGCCAGGGACTCCTAGCGGGTAGCAATCAGCCCCAGCATTTT. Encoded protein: CASSQGLLAGSNQPQHF.